The clone carrying this T cell receptor (beta chain) was seen only a few times. This sample is drawn from a study of T-cell reconstitution after alpha-beta-depleted transplantation in children. The V and J ends lost 6 bases and 8 bases respectively, with 8 bases between them. Germline lookup yields CDR1 SEHNR and CDR2 FQNEAQ (reference sequence). The CDR3 runs to 12 residues. Unique molecular identifiers were incorporated when the TCRbeta library was constructed. MiXCR was run by TCRdb on the PCR reads, yielding one entry per CDR3 protein. The sample lists about 270,000 distinct CDR3 sequences; 9.9% were seen once.

The sample here was PBMCs from the stem cell graft donor, taken from the stem cell graft. This TCR was recovered from a human donor who donated a stem cell graft to a child with SCID. The chain uses TRBV7-9 and TRBJ1-6; D unresolved. CDR3 amino acids: CASRRSYSPLHF. CDR3 nucleotide sequence: TGTGCCAGCAGAAGATCCTATTCACCCCTCCACTTT.